Below, 25 T cell receptor beta chains from the same sample are listed, as sequenced in a study of blood T cell repertoires in COVID-19. This table comes from immunoSEQ multiplex PCR, and its TCRdb copy is limited to in-frame clones, with some not included. The sample consists of about 62,000 clones, approximately 86% of them appearing once. The sequenced material came from peripheral blood. These receptors were taken from a man between 70 and 80 years old with acute or convalescent COVID-19.

This chain connects TRBV3-1 (or the pseudogene TRBV3-2) to TRBJ2-1, with D perhaps TRBD2 (5 bases). This CDR3 contains 17 residues. Between the trimmed V and J ends, which lost 4 bases and 0 bases, there was a span of 16 bases. Germline values: CDR1 LGHDT, CDR2 YNNKEL (reference sequence). CDR3 in DNA: TGTGCCAGCAGCCCCCCGGACTTATTCAGCTCCTACAATGAGCAGTTCTTC. Translated, it gives CASSPPDLFSSYNEQFF.

The chain carries TRBV5-6 and TRBJ2-1; D is possibly TRBD2 (7 bases). The CDR3 length is 15 residues. Germline values: CDR1 SGHDT, CDR2 YYEEEE. Trimming left V 3 bases short and J 4 bases short, with 14 bases between. The CDR3 DNA sequence: TGTGCCAGCAGCTACTTGGCGGGGGCTTACAATGAGCAGTTCTTC. Residues: CASSYLAGAYNEQFF.

This clone appeared once. This chain joins TRBV5-6 and TRBJ1-2, with D tentatively TRBD1 (5 bases). Germline assignment: CDR1 SGHDT and CDR2 YYEEEE. The CDR3 is made up of 14 amino acids. With 4 bases removed from V and 7 bases from J, the gap between germline ends came to 17 bases. CDR3 sequence (DNA): TGTGCCAGCAGCGACCTTGGGGGGTCTACTGGCTACACCTTC. Residues: CASSDLGGSTGYTF.

The chain is built from TRBV11-3 and TRBJ2-7; D possibly corresponds to TRBD2 (6 bases). Trimming stripped 5 bases from V and 4 bases from J, with 18 bases between. Germline V gene data show CDR1 as SGHNT and CDR2 as YENEEA. The CDR3 runs to 15 residues. The chain's CDR3 is CASSQSGLGVYEQYF. CDR3 nucleotide sequence: TGTGCCAGCAGCCAATCGGGACTCGGAGTTTACGAGCAGTACTTC.

This chain links TRBV19 with TRBJ1-2; perhaps TRBD1 as D (5 bases). The V and J ends lost 3 bases and 3 bases respectively, with 8 bases between them. CDR1 and CDR2 from the germline V gene are LNHDA and SQIVND (reference sequence). The CDR3 consists of 13 residues. CDR3 residues: CASSIKTDYGYTF. CDR3 coding DNA: TGTGCCAGTAGTATCAAGACAGACTATGGCTACACCTTC. Together with reference TRBV19 and TRBJ1-2, the CDR3 gives the full variable domain: DGGITQSPKYLFRKEGQNVTLSCEQNLNHDAMYWYRQDPGQGLRLIYYSQIVNDFQKGDIAEGYSVSREKKESFPLTVTSAQKNPTAFYLCASSIKTDYGYTFGSGTRLTVV.

This clone was observed a few times. V is TRBV5-1 and J is TRBJ2-7; D unclear. Germline V gene lookup returns CDR1 SGHRS and CDR2 YFSETQ. CDR3 size: 15 residues. The V end lost 2 bases, the J end lost 4 bases, and 16 bases lay between the germline ends. The CDR3 sequence is CASSFGGVGFYEQYF. DNA of the CDR3: TGCGCCAGCAGCTTTGGCGGCGTCGGTTTTTACGAGCAGTACTTC. Drawing the rest from reference TRBV5-1 and TRBJ2-7, the complete variable domain is KAGVTQTPRYLIKTRGQQVTLSCSPISGHRSVSWYQQTPGQGLQFLFEYFSETQRNKGNFPGRFSGRQFSNSRSEMNVSTLELGDSALYLCASSFGGVGFYEQYFGPGTRLTVT.

The genes are TRBV28 and TRBJ2-3; 8 nucleotides align to TRBD1. The CDR3 is made up of 16 amino acids. In germline, CDR1 is MDHEN, CDR2 SYDVKM. Trimming removed 8 bases from V and 1 base from J; junction bases left unmatched: 11. CDR3 protein: CASRPQGGVGTDTQYF. DNA of the CDR3: TGTGCCAGCCGCCCACAGGGGGGAGTTGGCACAGATACGCAGTATTTT.

V is TRBV6-4 and J is TRBJ2-1, with TRBD1 as a possible D gene (5 bases). V dropped 4 bases and J dropped 7 bases, with 11 bases sitting between them. Germline V gene data show CDR1 as MRHNA and CDR2 as SNTAGT. The CDR3 contains 13 residues. This chain's CDR3 is CASSGQGINEQFF. CDR3 nucleotide sequence: TGTGCCAGCAGTGGGCAGGGAATAAATGAGCAGTTCTTC.

This chain uses TRBV19 with TRBJ1-5, with 7 bases aligning to TRBD1. After removal of 9 bases from V and 4 bases from J, the junction contained 12 bases not matched to a gene. Germline CDR1 LNHDA, CDR2 SQIVND (reference sequence). The CDR3 length is 15 residues. The CDR3 here is CASKQGPPGNQPQHF. The CDR3 coding sequence is TGTGCCAGCAAACAGGGGCCCCCGGGGAATCAGCCCCAGCATTTT.

The chain employs TRBV18 and TRBJ2-7, with 12 nucleotides matching TRBD2. After removal of 5 bases from V and 2 bases from J, the junction contained 10 bases not matched to a gene. Germline CDR1 and CDR2: KGHSH and LQKENI. This CDR3 is 17 amino acids long. The CDR3 DNA sequence: TGTGCCAGCTCAAGCCAGGGGACTAGCGGGTACCCCTACGAGCAGTACTTC. This codes for CASSSQGTSGYPYEQYF.

The rearrangement links TRBV24-1 to TRBJ1-5; D is unresolved. This CDR3 is 17 amino acids long. From germline, CDR1 is KGHDR and CDR2 SFDVKD. Trimming cost V 4 bases and J 0 bases, with 15 bases left between them. CDR3 amino acids: CATSDSNTENSNQPQHF. The CDR3 nucleotides read TGTGCCACCAGTGACAGCAACACAGAGAATAGCAATCAGCCCCAGCATTTT.

This clone was seen once. The chain carries TRBV28 and TRBJ2-6; TRBD1 is a possible D gene (6 bases). This CDR3 is built from 16 residues. V was trimmed by 6 bases and J by 0 bases, leaving 12 bases between them. Germline CDR1 and CDR2: MDHEN and SYDVKM. CDR3 sequence: CASSPGQLSGANVLTF. The CDR3 nucleotides read TGTGCCAGCAGCCCGGGACAACTCTCTGGGGCCAACGTCCTGACTTTC.

CDR3 residues: CASSSGTADTQYF. In DNA, the CDR3 is TGTGCCAGCAGCTCCGGGACAGCAGATACGCAGTATTTT. The chain is built from TRBV11-1 and TRBJ2-3; 7 nucleotides line up with TRBD1. V lost 4 bases and J lost 4; bases outside the gene matches: 2. Germline V gene lookup returns CDR1 SGHAT and CDR2 FQDESV (reference sequence). The CDR3 consists of 13 residues.

This chain connects TRBV28 to TRBJ1-2, with a possible D match to TRBD1 (5 bases). CDR1 and CDR2 from the germline V gene are MDHEN and SYDVKM. V was cut by 5 bases and J by 8 bases, with 15 bases left in between. The CDR3 spans 13 residues. This CDR3 is CASSTGHVWGYTF. The CDR3 region has the DNA TGTGCCAGCAGTACCGGACACGTCTGGGGCTACACCTTC.

This CDR3 is CASSFGRDIYEQYF. CDR3 bases: TGTGCCAGTAGTTTTGGCCGGGACATCTACGAGCAGTACTTC. The rearrangement uses TRBV19 and TRBJ2-7, with D maybe TRBD1 (6 bases). Looked up from germline, CDR1 is LNHDA and CDR2 is SQIVND (reference sequence). V lost 5 bases and J 3 bases, leaving 14 bases between the germline ends. The CDR3 covers 14 residues.

CDR3 nucleotides: TGTGCCAGCAGACTGGAGGGGGCCTTTAATTCACCCCTCCACTTT. This codes for CASRLEGAFNSPLHF. The gene calls are TRBV3-1 (or the pseudogene TRBV3-2) and TRBJ1-6, with 7 bases identical to TRBD1. Trimming cost V 6 bases and J 6 bases; bases outside gene matches: 8. CDR3 size: 15 residues. Looked up from germline, CDR1 is LGHDT and CDR2 is YNNKEL (reference sequence).

The chain links TRBV15 to TRBJ2-3, with TRBD2 identical over 11 bases. The ends lost 8 bases at V and 4 bases at J; junction bases unmatched: 14. Germline CDR1 reads LNHNV; CDR2 reads YYDKDF (reference sequence). The CDR3 covers 17 residues. The CDR3 nucleotides are TGTGCCACCGGTGGGACTAGCGGCCGCCGGCTAGCAGATACGCAGTATTTT. Its protein is CATGGTSGRRLADTQYF.

The V and J genes are TRBV25-1 and TRBJ1-2; 7 nucleotides align to TRBD1. From germline, CDR1 is MGHDK and CDR2 SYGVNS. Germline trimming cut 2 bases from V and 8 bases from J; bases unmatched to any gene: 8. This CDR3 region has 14 residues. CDR3 residues: CASSEPTGVGGYTF. CDR3 DNA sequence: TGTGCCAGCAGTGAACCCACAGGGGTCGGCGGCTACACCTTC.

The rearrangement links TRBV5-1 to TRBJ1-1, with TRBD1 matching 7 bases. V was clipped by 6 bases and J by 3 bases; unmatched bases: 14. Germline V lookup: CDR1 SGHRS, CDR2 YFSETQ. The CDR3 loop spans 16 amino acids. The CDR3 here is CASTRQGSLLDTEAFF. DNA for the CDR3: TGCGCCAGCACTCGACAGGGATCCCTATTGGACACTGAAGCTTTCTTT.

The genes are TRBV5-1 and TRBJ2-1; TRBD1 agrees at 9 bases. Germline V gene sequence: CDR1 SGHRS, CDR2 YFSETQ. V shed 0 bases, J shed 6 bases, and the junction held 4 bases outside the gene matches. The CDR3 loop spans 15 amino acids. The CDR3 DNA reads as TGCGCCAGCAGCTTGGACACGGGACAGGGCAATGAGCAGTTCTTC. This sequence encodes CASSLDTGQGNEQFF.

The gene calls are TRBV5-5 and TRBJ2-3, with D uncertain. The CDR3 covers 16 residues. CDR1 is SGHKS, CDR2 YYEKEE, per germline (reference sequence). Trimming took 1 base from V and 2 from J, leaving 14 bases between them. CDR3 residues: CASSLFRVRDTDTQYF. The CDR3 DNA follows: TGTGCCAGCAGCTTGTTCCGGGTCCGAGACACAGATACGCAGTATTTT.

This clone was recorded only once. The chain links TRBV5-1 to TRBJ2-2, with D possibly being TRBD2 (6 bases). Looked up from germline, CDR1 is SGHRS and CDR2 is YFSETQ. V lost 3 bases and J 1 base, leaving 10 bases between the germline ends. This CDR3 is 15 amino acids long. CDR3 sequence: CASSWNSGNTGELFF. CDR3 nucleotides: TGCGCCAGCAGCTGGAATAGCGGGAACACCGGGGAGCTGTTTTTT.

The CDR3 loop reads CASSIFPGLAFNEQFF. The CDR3 DNA reads TGTGCCAGTAGTATTTTTCCGGGACTAGCCTTCAATGAGCAGTTCTTC. The genes are TRBV19 and TRBJ2-1; 9 positions agree with TRBD2. The length of the CDR3 is 16 residues. Losses at the gene ends were 3 bases for V and 6 bases for J; bases not matched to a gene: 9. CDR1 LNHDA and CDR2 SQIVND come from the germline V gene (reference sequence).

The gene calls are TRBV9 and TRBJ1-1; 10 nucleotides agree with TRBD1. Germline V CDR1 and CDR2: SGDLS, YYNGEE. The CDR3 covers 15 residues. The junction had 3 bases not matched to a gene; V was cut back by 3 bases and J by 1 base. CDR3 residues: CASSGTGGTNTEAFF. The CDR3 coding sequence is TGTGCCAGCAGCGGGACAGGGGGTACGAACACTGAAGCTTTCTTT. Looking up the rest from reference TRBV9 and TRBJ1-1 gives the full variable domain: DSGVTQTPKHLITATGQRVTLRCSPRSGDLSVYWYQQSLDQGLQFLIQYYNGEERAKGNILERFSAQQFPDLHSELNLSSLELGDSALYFCASSGTGGTNTEAFFGQGTRLTVV.

The rearrangement joins TRBV6-2 or TRBV6-3 to TRBJ2-1; D perhaps matches TRBD2 (5 bases). The V and J ends lost 2 bases and 1 base respectively, with 9 bases between them. Germline loops: CDR1 MNHEY, CDR2 SVGEGT. The CDR3 sequence is 15 residues long. The CDR3: CASSYGRVSYNEQFF. The CDR3 coding sequence is TGTGCCAGCAGTTACGGGCGGGTTTCCTACAATGAGCAGTTCTTC.